This is a list of T cell receptor beta chains from one sample in a study of T cells after posttransplantation cyclophosphamide. The table came from immunoSEQ multiplex PCR; TCRdb's copy has only in-frame clones and leaves some out. This table holds fewer than 13,000 clones, around nine tenths found once. Sequenced material: CD4+ T cells sorted from PBMCs, taken after allogeneic stem cell transplant with posttransplant cyclophosphamide. The source is a male patient aged 30 to 40 who received an allogeneic stem cell transplant from a related donor, was CMV-positive, and had acute GVHD only. Some T cells may be the graft donor's. Each CDR3 is given with its conserved first and last residue. The D gene is left open where the match is weak. Not every row has a clone size; where given, it reads once, few, many or a size class.

TRBD1,TRBV6-1,TRBJ2-7,once,CASSERGQVFGDPYEQYF,TGTGCCAGCAGTGAGAGAGGACAGGTTTTTGGGGACCCCTACGAGCAGTACTTC
TRBD2,TRBV9,TRBJ2-1,once,CASSNLAGGNNEQFF,TGTGCCAGCAGCAACCTAGCGGGGGGAAACAATGAGCAGTTCTTC
NA,TRBV27,TRBJ2-4,NA,CASSLSWLENIQYF,TGTGCCAGCAGTTTATCGTGGTTAGAAAACATTCAGTACTTC
NA,TRBV7-9,TRBJ2-5,NA,CASSLAPRPLGETQYF,TGTGCCAGCAGCTTAGCCCCTAGGCCCCTCGGGGAGACCCAGTACTTC
NA,TRBV7-9,TRBJ2-7,NA,CASSSTGSSHEQYF,TGTGCCAGCAGCTCAACAGGGAGTTCCCACGAGCAGTACTTC
NA,TRBV7-2,TRBJ2-1,few,CASSLSGSPEQFF,TGTGCCAGCAGCTTAAGTGGCTCCCCTGAGCAGTTCTTC
NA,TRBV5-6,TRBJ1-1,NA,CASILRVMNTEAFF,TGTGCCAGTATTCTCAGGGTCATGAACACTGAAGCTTTCTTT
NA,TRBV20-1,TRBJ1-2,NA,CSASGDYGYTF,TGCAGTGCCTCGGGGGACTATGGCTACACCTTC
TRBD1,TRBV7-2,TRBJ2-2,NA,CASSLLTGWAGELFF,TGTGCCAGCAGCTTATTGACAGGGTGGGCCGGGGAGCTGTTTTTT
TRBD1,TRBV29-1,TRBJ2-1,NA,CSGGQGYNEQFF,TGCAGCGGGGGACAGGGCTACAATGAGCAGTTCTTC
NA,TRBV10-2,TRBJ2-7,NA,CASKGLSMYEQYF,TGCGCCAGCAAAGGACTGAGTATGTACGAGCAGTACTTC
NA,TRBV10-3,TRBJ1-2,NA,CAISHGALAPPTYGYTF,TGTGCCATCAGCCATGGAGCCCTCGCCCCACCGACCTATGGCTACACCTTC
NA,TRBV15,TRBJ1-4,NA,CATSRDRRTNEKLFF,TGTGCCACCAGCAGAGACCGGCGGACTAATGAAAAACTGTTTTTT
TRBD1,TRBV6-5,TRBJ1-1,NA,CASSRGTENTEAFF,TGTGCCAGCAGTAGGGGGACAGAGAACACTGAAGCTTTCTTT
NA,TRBV5-5,TRBJ1-2,few,CASRPAGRSGYGYTF,TGTGCCAGCAGGCCCGCGGGGAGATCGGGCTATGGCTACACCTTC
NA,TRBV2,TRBJ2-5,once,CASRALGLGSETQYF,TGTGCCAGCAGGGCCCTGGGACTGGGGTCAGAGACCCAGTACTTC